These T cell receptor beta chains were read from a single sample in a study of T cell responses to AZD1222 COVID-19 vaccine. The repertoire was sequenced with immunoSEQ multiplex PCR; TCRdb's copy has only in-frame clones and lacks some. The repertoire holds approximately 80,000 clones, with approximately 85% as singletons. The material was peripheral blood, obtained 28 days after the second AZD1222 dose. The receptors stem from an adult who received the AZD1222 COVID-19 vaccine. CDR3s include the opening cysteine and the closing phenylalanine or tryptophan. The D gene is left open where the match is weak. For some rows the clone size is stated as once, few or many, or as a class when expanded; others skip it.

>TRBJ1-2|TRBV28|-|-
TGTGCCAGCAACAGGGACTATGGCTACACCTTC
CASNRDYGYTF
>TRBJ1-1|TRBV4-2|-|-
TGTGCCAGCAGCCAAGGTGCGAACACTGAAGCTTTCTTT
CASSQGANTEAFF
>TRBJ2-2|TRBV2|-|-
TGTGCCAGCAAGGGACTTCCCAACACCGGGGAGCTGTTTTTT
CASKGLPNTGELFF
>TRBJ1-1|TRBV5-1|-|TRBD1
TGCGCCAGCAGCTTGGTCGTGGGACAGGGGAACACTGAAGCTTTCTTT
CASSLVVGQGNTEAFF
>TRBJ1-2|TRBV5-1|-|-
TGCGCCAGCAGGATGCAGGCTAACTATGGCTACACCTTC
CASRMQANYGYTF
>TRBJ1-5|TRBV28|-|-
TGTGCCAGCAATCCTCATGGGGATCAGCCCCAGCATTTT
CASNPHGDQPQHF
>TRBJ2-1|TRBV3-1/TRBV3-2|-|TRBD1
TGTGCCAGCAGCCAAGAAGAAGGGGGCTATTCGAATGAGCAGTTCTTC
CASSQEEGGYSNEQFF
>TRBJ2-1|TRBV19|-|-
TGTGCCAGTAGTAACAGAATGGATGAGCAGTTCTTC
CASSNRMDEQFF
>TRBJ1-2|TRBV6-1|-|TRBD1
TGTGCCAGCAGTGGAACGACAGGGACAAGATATGGCTACACCTTC
CASSGTTGTRYGYTF
>TRBJ2-7|TRBV6-6|-|-
TGTGCCAGCAGTTACTCTGGGGGGCTAGGTTACGAGCAGTACTTC
CASSYSGGLGYEQYF
>TRBJ2-4|TRBV12-3/TRBV12-4|-|TRBD2
TGTGCCAGCAGTCTAGCGGGAGGAGGCATTCAGTACTTC
CASSLAGGGIQYF
>TRBJ1-6|TRBV18|-|-
TGTGCCAGCTCACCAGTAACCGGGACTTCCCTCCACTTT
CASSPVTGTSLHF
>TRBJ2-1|TRBV7-9|-|-
TGTGCCAGCAGCGGGTACAATGAGCAGTTCTTC
CASSGYNEQFF
>TRBJ2-5|TRBV5-6|-|TRBD1
TGTGCCAGCAGCATGGGACAGAGCTTTGGGGAGACCCAGTACTTC
CASSMGQSFGETQYF
>TRBJ1-1|TRBV27|few|-
TGTGCCAGCAGTTTAGGAGGGGCGGGCACTGAAGCTTTCTTT
CASSLGGAGTEAFF
>TRBJ1-2|TRBV19|-|-
TGTGCCAGTAGTATATCGGACAAATGGTATGGCTACACCTTC
CASSISDKWYGYTF
>TRBJ1-5|TRBV10-2|-|-
TGCGCCAGCAGTGAAGGGGACAGCAATCAGCCCCAGCATTTT
CASSEGDSNQPQHF
>TRBJ2-4|TRBV7-2|few|-
TGTGCCAGCAGCCCCACTCCACCAGCCAAAAACATTCAGTACTTC
CASSPTPPAKNIQYF
>TRBJ1-1|TRBV6-1|-|-
TGTGCCAGCAGTGATTACGACATCGATTGGGAGAACACTGAAGCTTTCTTT
CASSDYDIDWENTEAFF
>TRBJ2-6|TRBV9|-|-
TGTGCCAGCAGCGTAGGCGGAAACTGGAGGCAGGGCCTTACGAGGTCTGGGGCCAACGTCCTGACTTTC
CASSVGGNWRQGLTRSGANVLTF
>TRBJ2-1|TRBV30|-|-
TGTGCCTGGAGTTCCGGGACATCAAACAATGAGCAGTTCTTC
CAWSSGTSNNEQFF
>TRBJ2-1|TRBV7-3|once|TRBD2
TGTGCCAGCAGCTTAGGGACTAGCGGGGGCAGGGAGCAGTTCTTC
CASSLGTSGGREQFF
>TRBJ1-3|TRBV28|-|-
TGTGCCAGCAGTTTAGACTACTTGGCCTCTGGAAACACCATATATTTT
CASSLDYLASGNTIYF
>TRBJ1-3|TRBV27|once|TRBD1
TGTGCCAGCAGTTCGACACAGGGGGCAGGAGGTACAGGAAACACCATATATTTT
CASSSTQGAGGTGNTIYF
>TRBJ2-7|TRBV28|-|TRBD1
TGTGCCAGCAGCCCCGGGACAGGGAGATACGAGCAGTACTTC
CASSPGTGRYEQYF
>TRBJ2-7|TRBV15|few|TRBD1
TGTGCCACCAGCCAGGGACAGGGCTACGAGCAGTACTTC
CATSQGQGYEQYF
>TRBJ2-7|TRBV6-5|few|TRBD2
TGTGCCAGCAGTTACGGGGGGGTTGACTACGAGCAGTACTTC
CASSYGGVDYEQYF
>TRBJ2-1|TRBV28|-|TRBD2
TGTGCCAGCAGTAAGGCGGGGGGGCCGAATGAGCAGTTCTTC
CASSKAGGPNEQFF
>TRBJ2-1|TRBV5-1|-|-
TGCGCCAGCAGCTTATATCAGGGTGGGGCCTACAATGAGCAGTTCTTC
CASSLYQGGAYNEQFF
>TRBJ1-4|TRBV6-5|-|-
TGTGCCAGCAGTTACAAGGGACGGCATAATGAAAAACTGTTTTTT
CASSYKGRHNEKLFF
>TRBJ1-3|TRBV19|-|-
TGTGCCAGTAGAGTTGGAGGGGATGGAAACACCATATATTTT
CASRVGGDGNTIYF
>TRBJ1-4|TRBV3-1/TRBV3-2|-|-
TGTGCCAGCAGCCAAGACTTCACTAATGAAAAACTGTTTTTT
CASSQDFTNEKLFF
>TRBJ2-5|TRBV10-3|-|TRBD1
TGTGCCATCAGTGAGTCGGCAGGGGGTGGGGAGACCCAGTACTTC
CAISESAGGGETQYF
>TRBJ1-5|TRBV19|-|TRBD1
TGTGCCAGTAGTGTGGGACCGGGACAGGGGTTCATGGGCAATCAGCCCCAGCATTTT
CASSVGPGQGFMGNQPQHF
>TRBJ1-2|TRBV30|-|-
TGTGCCACCACGAGGGCCGGGTCGTATGGCTACACCTTC
CATTRAGSYGYTF
>TRBJ1-4|TRBV18|-|-
TGTGCCAGCTCACCTAATACACCCGCAACTAATGAAAAACTGTTTTTT
CASSPNTPATNEKLFF
>TRBJ1-6|TRBV6-1|-|-
TGTGCCAGCAGTGAAGCTGGGGGGGGGCATTCACCCCTCCACTTT
CASSEAGGGHSPLHF
>TRBJ2-3|TRBV28|-|-
TGTGCCAGCAGCACTACCAGACAGGATCCTACAGATACGCAGTATTTT
CASSTTRQDPTDTQYF